This TCR beta chain originates from a study of T-cell reconstitution after alpha-beta-depleted transplantation in children listed by TCRdb under 2016. For the wider study: The study quantitatively tracked T-cell immune reconstitution after TCRalphabeta/CD19-depleted allogeneic hematopoietic cell transplantation in children using TCR repertoire profiling. On the study overall, not on this receptor specifically: Over subsequent months, a decline in hyperexpanded clone frequencies was noted, and after one year, T-cell counts and TCRbeta diversity were mostly ascribed to newly produced T cells. In some patients, the high TCRbeta diversity seen at day 60 was put down to recipient T cells and intrathymic progenitors that had survived conditioning. About two months after transplant, the apparently early recovery of alphabetaT-cell counts reportedly depended on just several hundred clones that had expanded rapidly and came from non-depleted graft cells.

Library prep was done by PCR. Instrument used: Illumina HiSeq 2500. To normalize quantification of the TCRbeta repertoire, the TCR libraries were built with molecular barcoding that relied on unique molecular identifiers. The public reads were quality trimmed at Q25 with fastp and then assembled into clones with MiXCR by TCRdb, keeping productive beta chains. One record per CDR3 amino acid sequence lists the most common genes and DNA. A total of 450,000 to 600,000 distinct CDR3 sequences appear in this sample, 10% to 15% of them only once. The ten largest clones represent 2.2% of the sample. The meaning of the sample's treatment or condition label: allogeneic hematopoietic cell transplantation with graft depleted of TCRalphabeta T cells and CD19 B cells. TCRalphabeta/CD19-depleted allogeneic hematopoietic cell grafts were given to the transplant recipients, all of whom were children. Trimming accounts for 10 bases at V and 6 bases at J, while the number of junction bases matched to no gene is 4. CDR1 and CDR2 are drawn from the germline V gene: KGHDR, SFDVKD. From cysteine to phenylalanine, the CDR3 is 13 amino acids long. Left in the record is the CDR3 DNA by itself, 39 bases read in frame from the first base.

Note on this clonotype: Its antigen has not been determined. The sample holds no much larger clone one base away, and base qualities are not on file.

The V gene is TRBV24-1 and the J gene is TRBJ2-1, and 11 junction bases match TRBD2. The sample consisted of PBMCs, mostly from graft donor cells, taken 360 days after TCRalphabeta/CD19-depleted stem cell transplant. The sequence came from a male patient between 5 and 17 years old who had a stem cell transplant for acute myeloid leukemia, so the T cells may come from the graft donor. The DNA sequence reads TGTGCCACTAGCGGGGGGGCGGGCAATGAGCAGTTCTTC. Its protein is CATSGGAGNEQFF.